This paragraph reports one T cell receptor beta chain. What it recognizes is unknown. TCR beta CDR3 sequences were amplified from RNA transcripts. With the HTBI primer set, the TCR CDR3 went through a first round of RT-PCR. In TCRdb, the multiplex PCR reads were re-called with MiXCR into one record per CDR3 protein. In the table there are hundreds of thousands of distinct CDR3 sequences, about 20% of which are singletons. The study left out patients who had uncontrolled infection, other autoimmune disease, pregnancy or lactation. The data stem from a study of T cells in Graves' hyperthyroidism and ophthalmopathy. After removal of 5 bases from V and 3 bases from J, the junction contained 8 bases not matched to a gene. The CDR3 covers 15 residues. Germline loops: CDR1 SGHAT, CDR2 FQNNGV. Study outcomes and limitations: Clonotypes that were expanded in thyroid above 0.001 mostly appeared in blood too.

V is TRBV11-2 and J is TRBJ1-2, with 8 bases that match TRBD1. The sequence was collected from a man in his forties with Graves' ophthalmopathy. The sequenced sample was blood. The CDR3 DNA follows: TGTGCCAGCAGCGATCGGACAGGGTGGGACTATGGCTACACCTTC. This translates into CASSDRTGWDYGYTF.